This T cell receptor beta chain was obtained from a study of spatial heterogeneity in lung cancer (dated by TCRdb to between 2018 and 2021). With respect to the entire study: Beta-chain transcripts were consistently detected in greater numbers than alpha-chain transcripts, which likely reflects a higher abundance of beta-chain transcripts. TCR transcript counts in tumor regions correlated strongly with a T cell transcriptional module score from matched bulk RNA-seq. In the raw uncorrected reads, each unique combination of TCR and UMI appeared more than ten times on average. In non-small cell lung cancer, the study made a quantitative comparison of TCR alpha and beta repertoires among multiple tumor regions, matched nontumor lung and blood. Nonsynonymous mutation counts, determined by whole-exome sequencing of tumor tissue, were related to features of the TCR repertoire. Both alpha and beta chains were TCR-sequenced in 200 to 250 tumor regions, 64 matched nontumor lung samples and some 56 PBMC samples obtained at surgery. Broad study findings and their caveats: TCR-seq coverage of tumor T cells was estimated to be only about 6.7% for alpha chains and around 13% for beta chains. The tumor nonsynonymous mutation count correlated with the number of expanded alpha and beta TCRs within the tumor. Counts of ubiquitous and regional expanded TCRs correlated with counts of ubiquitous and regional nonsynonymous mutations, respectively. Additional single-cell paired TCR alpha and beta sequencing was considered necessary to confirm, at a functional level, the hypothesis that regional TCRs recognize regional mutations.

With regard to this clonotype: There is no known antigen for this receptor. Base qualities are not at hand, and no much larger clone is one base apart.

The library relied on 5' RACE. Sequencing instrument: NextSeq 500. The TCR library protocol attached a unique molecular identifier to each TCR cDNA molecule to allow correction of PCR and sequencing errors. In the paper's pipeline: Decombinator tools were used for TCR identification, UMI-based error correction and CDR3 extraction. Expanded TCRs were defined as those above a frequency of 2 per 1,000, corresponding to the top 1% of the tumor frequency distribution. Expanded tumor TCRs were classed as regional if statistically deemed absent (corrected P<0.05) from at least one tumor region, otherwise ubiquitous. Renyi diversity was computed with the R vegan package after each repertoire had been subsampled 100 times to 5,000 TCRs. CDR3 similarity networks were constructed using string-kernel similarity of amino acid triplets, with links drawn between CDR3s whose pairwise similarity was above 0.82. TCRdb passed the public sequencing reads through fastp at Q25 and MiXCR, retaining productive beta sequences. Rows are unified per CDR3 protein, each entry keeping the most common DNA and genes. The V and J calls follow TCRdb's processing rather than the paper's. The sample includes roughly 4,000 distinct CDR3 sequences, with about 9.4% observed a single time. The ten top clones hold about a sixth of the sample.

The time point label of this sample denotes: sample taken at primary tumor resection. Donors were some 78 patients with early-stage, untreated non-small cell lung cancer from the lung TRACERx cohort. TCR sequencing used whole RNA extracted from tumor and nontumor lung tissue, or from cryopreserved PBMC samples, without cell sorting. Patients were selected for TCR sequencing only if sufficient RNA was available from at least two tumor regions. Before selection, tumor and adjacent nontumor lung specimens were reviewed by a lung pathologist. Spanning cysteine to phenylalanine, the CDR3 consists of 16 amino acids. The sequence is cut down to CDR3 DNA, 48 bases in frame from base 1. A distance of 15 bases separates the germline ends of V and J, which lose 3 bases and 4 bases respectively. In the germline V gene, CDR1 corresponds to SGHVS and CDR2 to FNYEAQ.

The material was lung tumor tissue, obtained at surgery. This receptor was obtained from a female donor with early-stage non-small cell lung cancer. The rearranged segments are TRBV7-6 and TRBJ2-2; the D segment could be TRBD2, given 5 matching bases. The nucleotide sequence is given as TGTGCCAGCAGCTTTCAGACGGGGAAATCCACCGGGGAGCTGTTTTTT. This sequence encodes CASSFQTGKSTGELFF.